A single T cell receptor (beta chain) is shown here with its context. These data come from a study of blood T cell repertoires in COVID-19. In the study overall: Samples came from the United States, Italy and Spain, spanning acute and convalescent COVID-19. PBMCs, B-cell-depleted T cells, or T cells provided the cDNA or gDNA that made up the material.

Germline trimming cut 3 bases from V and 0 bases from J; bases unmatched to any gene: 7. Germline lookup yields CDR1 SNHLY and CDR2 FYNNEI. This CDR3 has 16 amino acids. Per the original methods: For nucleated cells, counts were estimated from reference gene primer amplification. Assay: immunoSEQ multiplex PCR; the TCRdb copy retains only in-frame clones and omits some. V and J calls and clone size are given by that table; D and trimming were obtained from the DNA. The table has 240,000 or so clones, approximately 86% seen once; the top ten hold over 3%. The sample consisted of peripheral blood. The TCR comes from a woman under 40 who had recovered from COVID-19. V usage is TRBV2 and J usage is TRBJ2-7, with 8 bases lining up with TRBD1. This chain's CDR3 is CASSDPRTGLSYEQYF. DNA for the CDR3: TGTGCCAGCAGTGACCCCCGGACAGGGCTCTCCTACGAGCAGTACTTC. The variable domain in full, with the rest retrieved from reference TRBV2 and TRBJ2-7, is EPEVTQTPSHQVTQMGQEVILRCVPISNHLYFYWYRQILGQKVEFLVSFYNNEISEKSEIFDDQFSVERPDGSNFTLKIRSTKLEDSAMYFCASSDPRTGLSYEQYFGPGTRLTVT.